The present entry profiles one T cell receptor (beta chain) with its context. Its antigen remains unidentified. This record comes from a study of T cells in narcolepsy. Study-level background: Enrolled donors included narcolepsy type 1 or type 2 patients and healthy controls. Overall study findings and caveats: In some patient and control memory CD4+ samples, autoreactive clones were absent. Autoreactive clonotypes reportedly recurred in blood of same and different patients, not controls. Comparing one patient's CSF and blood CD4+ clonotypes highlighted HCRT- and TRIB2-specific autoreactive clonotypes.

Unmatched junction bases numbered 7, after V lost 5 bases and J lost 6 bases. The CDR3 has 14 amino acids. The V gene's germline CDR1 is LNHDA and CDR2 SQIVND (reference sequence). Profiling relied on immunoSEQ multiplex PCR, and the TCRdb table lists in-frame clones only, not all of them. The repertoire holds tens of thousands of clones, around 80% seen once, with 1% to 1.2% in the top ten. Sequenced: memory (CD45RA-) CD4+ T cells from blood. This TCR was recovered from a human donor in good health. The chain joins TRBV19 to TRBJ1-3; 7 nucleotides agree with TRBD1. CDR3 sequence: CASSLTGDANTIYF. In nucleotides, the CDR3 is TGTGCCAGTAGTCTCACAGGGGATGCAAACACCATATATTTT.